The rows below give T cell receptor beta chains drawn from one sample of a study of blood T cell repertoires in COVID-19. Generated by immunoSEQ multiplex PCR, the TCRdb table keeps only in-frame clones and is missing some. The sample includes about 45,000 clones, 70% to 85% seen only once; the top ten take about a third. Material for sequencing was peripheral blood. The source is a woman of 80 years or more with acute or convalescent COVID-19. Both conserved end residues are trimmed from each CDR3.

j_call v_call cdr3_aa
TRBJ1-1 TRBV15 ATVGQANTEAF
TRBJ1-1 TRBV11-2 ASSVEEGQGGDTEAF
TRBJ1-2 TRBV2 ASSPDTQSYGYT
TRBJ2-1 TRBV3-1/TRBV3-2 ASSLGRGNEQF
TRBJ1-1 TRBV5-1 ASSLGWANLAETEAF
TRBJ1-5 TRBV6-1 ASSEAGGDQPQH
TRBJ2-2 TRBV18 ASSPPILANTGELF
TRBJ2-1 TRBV30 AWNFASGSREQF
TRBJ2-7 TRBV6-5 ASSYSFQGSYEQY
TRBJ1-5 TRBV27 ASSLEVDNAGQPQH
TRBJ1-2 TRBV5-1 ASSSSLGLYGYT
TRBJ2-5 TRBV19 ASSPDRVLETQY
TRBJ1-1 TRBV5-1 ASRRGELNTEAF
TRBJ2-1 TRBV11-2 ASSPVLGALAEQF
TRBJ2-2 TRBV7-9 ASSLGGTGELF
TRBJ2-7 TRBV5-6 ASSAGLAVEQY
TRBJ1-3 TRBV7-2 ASSLVRVATSGNTIY
TRBJ2-6 TRBV3-1/TRBV3-2 ASRGTGITISGANVLT
TRBJ1-1 TRBV19 ASSIPGQGNTEAF
TRBJ2-1 TRBV3-1/TRBV3-2 ASSQGSPGGVNEQF
TRBJ2-3 TRBV11-2 ASSLDAGPSDTQY
TRBJ2-7 TRBV7-9 ASSLSGGTGEQY
TRBJ2-7 TRBV21-1 ASSKIDEQY
TRBJ1-1 TRBV3-1/TRBV3-2 ASRDRGMNTEAF
TRBJ2-7 TRBV18 ASSPRQTSSYEQY
TRBJ1-1 TRBV19 ASTGSSRQGNTEAF
TRBJ1-3 TRBV6-6 ASADSPFNSGNTIY
TRBJ1-5 TRBV25-1 ASSESGAGQPQH
TRBJ1-1 TRBV12-3/TRBV12-4 ASSFLSNTEAF
TRBJ1-1 TRBV28 ASSPPTGRNTEAF
TRBJ1-3 TRBV7-2 ASSSLTADSGNTIY